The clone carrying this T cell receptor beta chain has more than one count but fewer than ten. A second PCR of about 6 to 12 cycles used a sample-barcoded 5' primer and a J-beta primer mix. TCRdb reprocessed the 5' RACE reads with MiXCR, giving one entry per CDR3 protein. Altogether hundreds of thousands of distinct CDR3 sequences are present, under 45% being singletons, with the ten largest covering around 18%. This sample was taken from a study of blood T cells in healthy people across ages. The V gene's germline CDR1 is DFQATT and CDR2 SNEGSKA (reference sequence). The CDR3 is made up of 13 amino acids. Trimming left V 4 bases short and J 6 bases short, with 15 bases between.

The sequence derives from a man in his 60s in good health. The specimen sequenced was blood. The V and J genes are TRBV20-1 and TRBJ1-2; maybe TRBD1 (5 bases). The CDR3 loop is CSATPRVLDGYTF. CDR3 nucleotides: TGCAGTGCTACCCCCAGGGTATTAGATGGCTACACCTTC.